Listed below are T cell receptor beta chains from one sample, sequenced in a study of T cell responses to AZD1222 COVID-19 vaccine. The table came from immunoSEQ multiplex PCR; TCRdb's copy has only in-frame clones and leaves some out. The sample yields approximately 130,000 clones, 80% to 90% seen once. The sequencing here drew on peripheral blood, taken on day 0 of MenACWY control vaccination. All receptors come from an adult in good health. CDR3s include the opening cysteine and the closing phenylalanine or tryptophan. D genes are given only for firm matches. Expanded clones get a size class; other rows say once, few or many, or leave the size out.

v_gene	abundance	d_gene	j_gene	CDR3nt	CDR3aa
TRBV7-6	NA	NA	TRBJ2-1	TGTGCCAGCAGCTCCAGCGGTGGGCCTAATGAGCAGTTCTTC	CASSSSGGPNEQFF
TRBV7-2	NA	TRBD2	TRBJ2-7	TGTGCCAGCAGCCTGGGCGGGAGTACTTACGAGCAGTACTTC	CASSLGGSTYEQYF
TRBV6-5	NA	TRBD2	TRBJ2-1	TGTGCCAGCAGTTACCTCTCGGGAGGGCCCGATGAGCAGTTCTTC	CASSYLSGGPDEQFF
TRBV5-8	NA	NA	TRBJ1-5	TGTGCCAGCAGCTATGTCGGGTACAATCAGCCCCAGCATTTT	CASSYVGYNQPQHF
TRBV6-5	NA	TRBD2	TRBJ2-1	TGTGCCAGCAGTTACTCATCGCTAGCGGCCAATGAGCAGTTCTTC	CASSYSSLAANEQFF
TRBV6-5	NA	TRBD2	TRBJ2-7	TGTGCCAGCAAATCAGGACTAGCGGATGCCTACGAGCAGTACTTC	CASKSGLADAYEQYF
TRBV30	NA	TRBD1	TRBJ1-3	TGTGCCTGGGGAAGGACAGGGGGAAACACCATATATTTT	CAWGRTGGNTIYF
TRBV11-2	NA	TRBD2	TRBJ2-3	TGTGCCAGCAGCTTTAGCGGGAGGGCCGCAGATACGCAGTATTTT	CASSFSGRAADTQYF
TRBV2	NA	NA	TRBJ2-2	TGTGCCAGCAGTGATAGGGGGATTTTAACCGGGGAGCTGTTTTTT	CASSDRGILTGELFF
TRBV6-5	NA	TRBD1	TRBJ2-7	TGTGCCAGCAGGACAGGGAGAAAACCCTACGAGCAGTACTTC	CASRTGRKPYEQYF
TRBV6-5	NA	TRBD1	TRBJ2-1	TGTGCCAGCCATAGGGACAGGGGCTCCTACAATGAGCAGTTCTTC	CASHRDRGSYNEQFF
TRBV5-8	once	NA	TRBJ2-3	TGTGCCAGCAGCTTGGCCCCTCCACGTACGCAGTATTTT	CASSLAPPRTQYF
TRBV6-5	once	NA	TRBJ2-3	TGTGCCAGCAGGGGGGCGAGCACAGATACGCAGTATTTT	CASRGASTDTQYF
TRBV7-8	NA	NA	TRBJ1-2	TGTGCCAGCAGCGTATACCCCATGCGCGGTGGCTACACCTTC	CASSVYPMRGGYTF
TRBV2	NA	TRBD2	TRBJ2-1	TGTGCCAGCGAAACTAGCGGGAGGGCCGCTGGCTACAATGAGCAGTTCTTC	CASETSGRAAGYNEQFF
TRBV11-2	NA	TRBD1	TRBJ1-2	TGTGCCAGCAGTGGACAGGATAACTATGGCTACACCTTC	CASSGQDNYGYTF
TRBV9	few	TRBD2	TRBJ2-7	TGTGCCAGCAGCGGCCCGGGACTAGCGGGTTACGAGCAGTACTTC	CASSGPGLAGYEQYF
TRBV12-3/TRBV12-4	NA	TRBD1	TRBJ1-1	TGTGCCAGCAGCGACAGGGCTGAAGCTTTCTTT	CASSDRAEAFF
TRBV7-2	NA	NA	TRBJ1-1	TGTGCCAGCAGCCTGGGGACCCTTGGAAACACTGAAGCTTTCTTT	CASSLGTLGNTEAFF
TRBV11-2	NA	NA	TRBJ1-5	TGTGCCAGCAGCTTAGATGGCGATCAGCCCCAGCATTTT	CASSLDGDQPQHF
TRBV19	NA	NA	TRBJ2-3	TGTGCCAGTGATGGAGGCAGCACCGATACGCAGTATTTT	CASDGGSTDTQYF
TRBV28	NA	TRBD2	TRBJ2-1	TGTGCCAGCAGTTTTAGGGGAGGGATGAGGAATGAGCAGTTCTTC	CASSFRGGMRNEQFF
TRBV27	NA	NA	TRBJ2-7	TGTGCCAGCAGCGAGGAAACAGGGGGGGCATACGAGCAGTACTTC	CASSEETGGAYEQYF
TRBV6-1	few	NA	TRBJ1-2	TGTGCCAGCAGTGAAGTAGACCGGGTCGTTGGTGGCTACACCTTC	CASSEVDRVVGGYTF
TRBV21-1	NA	NA	TRBJ2-1	TGTGCCAGCAGCAAAGTCGTAAAGCGCGACTACCACAATGAGCAGTTCTTC	CASSKVVKRDYHNEQFF
TRBV9	NA	TRBD1	TRBJ1-2	TGTGCCAGCAGCGTATACAGGGGTGGCTACACCTTC	CASSVYRGGYTF
TRBV27	NA	NA	TRBJ1-6	TGTGCCAGCACCACACCCCTCCACTTT	CASTTPLHF
TRBV9	NA	TRBD1	TRBJ1-1	TGTGCCAGCAGCGTAGGTACCTGGGGACAGGGGTCCGCGAACACTGAAGCTTTCTTT	CASSVGTWGQGSANTEAFF
TRBV12-3/TRBV12-4	NA	NA	TRBJ1-5	TGTGCCAGCAGAATAGGGGAGTTCCAGCCCCAGCATTTT	CASRIGEFQPQHF
TRBV11-3	NA	TRBD2	TRBJ2-1	TGTGCCAGCAACCCGGGGAGGGAGAGGAATGAGCAGTTCTTC	CASNPGRERNEQFF
TRBV4-2	NA	NA	TRBJ2-6	TGTGCCAGCAGCCAAGCCAGACAGGTCTCTGGGGCCAACGTCCTGACTTTC	CASSQARQVSGANVLTF
TRBV4-1	NA	NA	TRBJ2-1	TGCGCCAGCAGCCAAGTAGATTTACTCCCGAGCTCCTACAATGAGCAGTTCTTC	CASSQVDLLPSSYNEQFF
TRBV5-1	NA	NA	TRBJ2-2	TGCGCCAGCAGCTACGGACTCGCCACCGGGGAGCTGTTTTTT	CASSYGLATGELFF
TRBV12-3/TRBV12-4	NA	NA	TRBJ1-2	TGTGCCAGCAGTTCGTTGGGATATGGCTACACCTTC	CASSSLGYGYTF
TRBV6-2/TRBV6-3	NA	TRBD2	TRBJ2-7	TGTGCCAGCAGTGCGACCCCCCCCCGGGCGGGAGTAGTATTAGGCGAGCAGTACTTC	CASSATPPRAGVVLGEQYF
TRBV5-6	NA	NA	TRBJ2-6	TGTGCCAGCAGCCCTTACAACTCTGGGGCCAACGTCCTGACTTTC	CASSPYNSGANVLTF
TRBV14	NA	NA	TRBJ1-1	TGTGCCAGCAGTATGAACACTGAAGCTTTCTTT	CASSMNTEAFF
TRBV5-4	NA	NA	TRBJ1-5	TGTGCCAGCAGCTGGGACGGACAACTTAGCAATCAGCCCCAGCATTTT	CASSWDGQLSNQPQHF
TRBV21-1	NA	NA	TRBJ1-2	TGTGCCAGCAGCAAAGAGGATGGGGGCGCCGGCTATGGCTACACCTTC	CASSKEDGGAGYGYTF
TRBV29-1	NA	NA	TRBJ1-1	TGCAGCGTTGATCTTGGGAGGGGGTTGAACACTGAAGCTTTCTTT	CSVDLGRGLNTEAFF
TRBV4-2	NA	NA	TRBJ1-4	TGTGCCAGCAGCCAGAGCGGGACACCTGAAAAACTGTTTTTT	CASSQSGTPEKLFF
TRBV29-1	NA	NA	TRBJ2-3	TGCAGCGTTGGCCAGGGTGAGGTTGGAGATACGCAGTATTTT	CSVGQGEVGDTQYF
TRBV12-3/TRBV12-4	NA	NA	TRBJ1-3	TGTGCCAGCAGTCCCCAAGGCTTCGGCACCATATATTTT	CASSPQGFGTIYF
TRBV4-1	NA	NA	TRBJ2-7	TGCGCCAGCAGCCAAGTTGGGAGCTCCTACGAGCAGTACTTC	CASSQVGSSYEQYF
TRBV27	NA	NA	TRBJ2-1	TGTGCCAGCAGCGGGAGAATAAGTGAGCAGTTCTTC	CASSGRISEQFF
TRBV9	NA	NA	TRBJ1-1	TGTGCCAGCAGCGTAGTTACGAACACTGAAGCTTTCTTT	CASSVVTNTEAFF
TRBV9	NA	NA	TRBJ2-1	TGTGCCAGCAGCGTAGATACGGGGCCGTACAATGAGCAGTTCTTC	CASSVDTGPYNEQFF
TRBV7-9	NA	NA	TRBJ1-2	TGTGCCAGCAGCTTAGAATGGAATGGCTACACCTTC	CASSLEWNGYTF
TRBV28	NA	NA	TRBJ2-3	TGTGCCAGCAGTATCACCACAGATACGCAGTATTTT	CASSITTDTQYF
TRBV11-3	NA	NA	TRBJ2-1	TGTGCCAGCAGCCTCCGGGATGAGCAGTTCTTC	CASSLRDEQFF
TRBV5-6	NA	NA	TRBJ1-5	TGTGCCAGCAGCTTGAGGAGATGGGGCAATCAGCCCCAGCATTTT	CASSLRRWGNQPQHF
TRBV4-1	NA	NA	TRBJ2-2	TGCGCCAGCAGCCAAGCGGGACACCCGAACACCGGGGAGCTGTTTTTT	CASSQAGHPNTGELFF
TRBV12-3/TRBV12-4	NA	NA	TRBJ1-2	TGTGCCACACTACCCGGCGCGGGCTATGGCTACACCTTC	CATLPGAGYGYTF
TRBV7-2	NA	NA	TRBJ1-2	TGTGCCAGCAGGGGAGGTGAGGCCAACTATGGCTACACCTTC	CASRGGEANYGYTF
TRBV6-5	NA	NA	TRBJ1-4	TGTGCCAGCAGTTACGGTTTGCCAGGGCAGGGAGAAAAACTGTTTTTT	CASSYGLPGQGEKLFF
TRBV10-3	NA	NA	TRBJ1-1	TGTGCCATCACTGAAGGACAGTCACACACTGAAGCTTTCTTT	CAITEGQSHTEAFF
TRBV30	NA	TRBD2	TRBJ2-1	TGTGCCTGGCTGGGAGCGGGATACTGGTTGGGCAATGAGCAGTTCTTC	CAWLGAGYWLGNEQFF
TRBV4-1	once	TRBD2	TRBJ2-1	TGCGCCAGCAGCCAAGATCCCCCAGGACTAGCGCGAGATGAGCAGTTCTTC	CASSQDPPGLARDEQFF
TRBV6-2/TRBV6-3	NA	NA	TRBJ1-5	TGTGCCAGCAGCCCATGGCCCTCCGACAGCTCTCAGCCCCAGCATTTT	CASSPWPSDSSQPQHF
TRBV5-1	NA	TRBD1	TRBJ1-2	TGCGCCAGCAGCTTTACACAGGGGGAGAGTCATGGCTACACCTTC	CASSFTQGESHGYTF